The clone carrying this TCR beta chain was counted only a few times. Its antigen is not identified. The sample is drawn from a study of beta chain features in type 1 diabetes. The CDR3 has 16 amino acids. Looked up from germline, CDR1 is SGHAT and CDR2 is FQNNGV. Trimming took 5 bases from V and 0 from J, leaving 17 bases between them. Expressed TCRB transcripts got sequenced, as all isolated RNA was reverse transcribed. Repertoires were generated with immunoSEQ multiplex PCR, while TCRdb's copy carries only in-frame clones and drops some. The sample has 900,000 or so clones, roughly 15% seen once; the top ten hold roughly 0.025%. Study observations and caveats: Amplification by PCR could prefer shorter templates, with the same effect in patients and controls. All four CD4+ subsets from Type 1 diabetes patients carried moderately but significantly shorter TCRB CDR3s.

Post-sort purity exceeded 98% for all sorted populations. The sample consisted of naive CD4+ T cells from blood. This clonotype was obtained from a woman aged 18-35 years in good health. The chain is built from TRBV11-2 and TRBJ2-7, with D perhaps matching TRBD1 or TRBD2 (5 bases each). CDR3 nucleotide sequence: TGTGCCAGCAGCGACCAGGGACGGAGCTTCTCCTACGAGCAGTACTTC. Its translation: CASSDQGRSFSYEQYF.